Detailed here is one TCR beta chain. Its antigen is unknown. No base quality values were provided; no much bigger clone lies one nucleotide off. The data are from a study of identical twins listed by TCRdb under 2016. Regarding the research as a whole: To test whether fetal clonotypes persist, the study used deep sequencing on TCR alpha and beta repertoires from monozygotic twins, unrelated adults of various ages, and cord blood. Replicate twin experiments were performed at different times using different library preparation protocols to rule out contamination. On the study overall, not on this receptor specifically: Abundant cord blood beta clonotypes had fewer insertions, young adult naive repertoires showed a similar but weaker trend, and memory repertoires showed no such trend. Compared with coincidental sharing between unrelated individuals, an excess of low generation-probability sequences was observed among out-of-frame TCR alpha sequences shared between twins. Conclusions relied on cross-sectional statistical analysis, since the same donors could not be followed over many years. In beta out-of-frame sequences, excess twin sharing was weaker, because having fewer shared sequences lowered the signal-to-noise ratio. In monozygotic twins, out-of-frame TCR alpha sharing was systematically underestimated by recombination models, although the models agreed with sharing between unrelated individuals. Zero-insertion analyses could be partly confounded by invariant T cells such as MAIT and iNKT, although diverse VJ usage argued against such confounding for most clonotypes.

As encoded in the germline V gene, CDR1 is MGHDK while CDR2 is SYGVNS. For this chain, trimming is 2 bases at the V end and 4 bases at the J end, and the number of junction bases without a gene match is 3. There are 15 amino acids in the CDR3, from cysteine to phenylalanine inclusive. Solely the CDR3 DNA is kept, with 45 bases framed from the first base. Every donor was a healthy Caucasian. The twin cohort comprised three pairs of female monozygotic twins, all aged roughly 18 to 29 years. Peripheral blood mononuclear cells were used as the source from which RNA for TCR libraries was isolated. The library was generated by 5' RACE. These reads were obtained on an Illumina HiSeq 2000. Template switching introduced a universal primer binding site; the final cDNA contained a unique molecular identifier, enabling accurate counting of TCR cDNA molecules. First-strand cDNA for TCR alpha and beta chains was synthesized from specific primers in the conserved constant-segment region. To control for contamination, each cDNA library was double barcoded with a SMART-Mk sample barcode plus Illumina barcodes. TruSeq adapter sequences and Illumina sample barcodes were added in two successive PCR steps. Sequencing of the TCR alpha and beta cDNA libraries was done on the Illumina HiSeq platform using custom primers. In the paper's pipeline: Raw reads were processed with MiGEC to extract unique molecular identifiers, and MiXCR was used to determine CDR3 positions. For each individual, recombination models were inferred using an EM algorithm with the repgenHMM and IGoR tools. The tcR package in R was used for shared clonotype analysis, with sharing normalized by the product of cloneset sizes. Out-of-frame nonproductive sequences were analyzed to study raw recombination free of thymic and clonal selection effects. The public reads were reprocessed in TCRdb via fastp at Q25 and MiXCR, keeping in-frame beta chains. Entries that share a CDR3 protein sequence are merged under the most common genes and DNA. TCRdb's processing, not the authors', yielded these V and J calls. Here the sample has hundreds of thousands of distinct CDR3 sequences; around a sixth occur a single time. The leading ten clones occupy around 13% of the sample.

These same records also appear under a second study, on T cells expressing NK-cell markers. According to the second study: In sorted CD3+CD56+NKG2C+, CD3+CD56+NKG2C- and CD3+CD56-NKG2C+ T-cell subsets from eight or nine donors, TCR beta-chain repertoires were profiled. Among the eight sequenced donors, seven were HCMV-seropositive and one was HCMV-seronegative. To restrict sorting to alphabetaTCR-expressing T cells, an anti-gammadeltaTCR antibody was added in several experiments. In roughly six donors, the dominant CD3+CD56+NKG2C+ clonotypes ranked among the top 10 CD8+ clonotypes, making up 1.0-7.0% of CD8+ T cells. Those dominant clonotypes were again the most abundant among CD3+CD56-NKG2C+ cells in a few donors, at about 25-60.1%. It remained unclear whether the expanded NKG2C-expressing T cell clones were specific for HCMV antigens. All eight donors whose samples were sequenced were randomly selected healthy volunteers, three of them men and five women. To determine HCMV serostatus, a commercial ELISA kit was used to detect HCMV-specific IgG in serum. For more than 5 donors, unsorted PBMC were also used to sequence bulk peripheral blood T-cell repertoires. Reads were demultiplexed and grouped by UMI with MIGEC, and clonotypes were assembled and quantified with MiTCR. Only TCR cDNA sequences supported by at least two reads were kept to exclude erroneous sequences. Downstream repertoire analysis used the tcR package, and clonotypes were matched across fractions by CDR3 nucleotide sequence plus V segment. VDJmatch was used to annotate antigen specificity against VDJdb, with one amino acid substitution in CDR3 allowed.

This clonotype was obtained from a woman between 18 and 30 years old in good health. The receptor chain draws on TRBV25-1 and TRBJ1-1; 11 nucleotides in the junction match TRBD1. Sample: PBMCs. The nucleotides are TGTGCCAGCAGTGAAATTGGGACAGGGGGCACTGAAGCTTTCTTT. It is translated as CASSEIGTGGTEAFF.